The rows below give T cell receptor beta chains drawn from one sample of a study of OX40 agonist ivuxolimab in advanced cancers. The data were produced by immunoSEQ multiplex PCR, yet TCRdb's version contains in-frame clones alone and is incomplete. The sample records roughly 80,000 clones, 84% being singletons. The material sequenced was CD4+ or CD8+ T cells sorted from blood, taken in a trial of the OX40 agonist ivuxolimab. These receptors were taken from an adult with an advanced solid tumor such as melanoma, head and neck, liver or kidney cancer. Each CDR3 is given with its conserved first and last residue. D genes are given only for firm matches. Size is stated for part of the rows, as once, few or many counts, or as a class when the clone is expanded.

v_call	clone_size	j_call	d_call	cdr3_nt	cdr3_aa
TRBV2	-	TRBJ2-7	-	TGTGCCAGCAGTACAGGGTCCTACGAGCAGTACTTC	CASSTGSYEQYF
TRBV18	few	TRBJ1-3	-	TGTGCCAGCTCAGCAGGAACCGGAAACACCATATATTTT	CASSAGTGNTIYF
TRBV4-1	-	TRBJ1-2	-	TGCGCCAGCAGCCAAGGAGGGCTCTATGGCTACACCTTC	CASSQGGLYGYTF
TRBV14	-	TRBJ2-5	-	TGTGCCAGCAGCCAAGATTTCAACAGGCAAGAGACCCAGTACTTC	CASSQDFNRQETQYF
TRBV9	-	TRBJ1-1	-	TGTGCCAGCAGCGTGTCGGGTGGCACTGAAGCTTTCTTT	CASSVSGGTEAFF
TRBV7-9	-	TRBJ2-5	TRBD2	TGTGCCAGCAGCTTAATCGGAGGACTAGCGTCCCAAGAGACCCAGTACTTC	CASSLIGGLASQETQYF
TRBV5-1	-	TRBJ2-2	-	TGCGCCAGCAGCTTGGTTCGGGGTAACACCGGGGAGCTGTTTTTT	CASSLVRGNTGELFF
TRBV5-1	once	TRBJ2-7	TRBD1	TGCGCCAGCAGCTTCTCAGGGGGCAGCTCCTACGAGCAGTACTTC	CASSFSGGSSYEQYF
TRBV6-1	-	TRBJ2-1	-	TGTGCCAGCAGGTTCTGGGCAGGGGACAATGAGCAGTTCTTC	CASRFWAGDNEQFF
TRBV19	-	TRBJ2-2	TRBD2	TGTGCCAGTAGTATTATGATAGCGGGAACCGGGGAGCTGTTTTTT	CASSIMIAGTGELFF
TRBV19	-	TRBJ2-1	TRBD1	TGTGCCAGTCAGGGGGCCGGTAAGGAGCAGTTCTTC	CASQGAGKEQFF
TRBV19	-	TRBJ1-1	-	TGTGCCAGTAGTTCGCAACTAGGAAGCACTGAAGCTTTCTTT	CASSSQLGSTEAFF
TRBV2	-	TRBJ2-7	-	TGTGCCAGCACCGGGGGGACAGCCTACGAGCAGTACTTC	CASTGGTAYEQYF
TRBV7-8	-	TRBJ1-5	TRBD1	TGTGCCAGCAGCTTAAGACTGAGGACAGGGTTTCAGCCCCAGCATTTT	CASSLRLRTGFQPQHF
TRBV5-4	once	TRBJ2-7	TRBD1	TGTGCCAGCAGCTTCCCAACAGGGGGCGCTTACGAGCAGTACTTC	CASSFPTGGAYEQYF
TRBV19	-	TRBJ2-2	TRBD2	TGTGCCAGTAGTATTAACGCGGGAGGTGCCACCGGGGAGCTGTTTTTT	CASSINAGGATGELFF
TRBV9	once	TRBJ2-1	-	TGTGCCAGCAGCTCCTCGAGAGGGAGCACCTACAATGAGCAGTTCTTC	CASSSSRGSTYNEQFF
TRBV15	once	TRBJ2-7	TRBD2	TGTGCCACCAGCAGAGGGACTAGCGGCTCCTACGAGCAGTACTTC	CATSRGTSGSYEQYF
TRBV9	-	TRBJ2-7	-	TGTGCCAGCAGTATTTACCAGGGCTACGAGCAGTACTTC	CASSIYQGYEQYF
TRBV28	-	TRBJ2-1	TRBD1	TGTGCCAGCAGATACAGGGGGCGGGTCAATGAGCAGTTCTTC	CASRYRGRVNEQFF
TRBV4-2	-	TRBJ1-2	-	TGTGCCAGCAGCAACTCAGACCCGGTCTATGGCTACACCTTC	CASSNSDPVYGYTF
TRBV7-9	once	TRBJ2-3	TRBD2	TGTGCCAGCAGCCGTAGCGGGGGGGCAGGAGATACGCAGTATTTT	CASSRSGGAGDTQYF
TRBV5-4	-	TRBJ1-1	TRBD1	TGTGCCAGCAGCTCGGGACAGAGGAACACTGAAGCTTTCTTT	CASSSGQRNTEAFF
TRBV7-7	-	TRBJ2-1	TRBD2	TGTGCTAGCAGCCCCGGGACTAGCGGGAAACATGAGCAGTTCTTC	CASSPGTSGKHEQFF
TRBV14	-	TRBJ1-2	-	TGTGCCAGCAGCCAAGAGCGTCAGACCATCATCCCCTATGGCTACACCTTC	CASSQERQTIIPYGYTF
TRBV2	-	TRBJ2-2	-	TGTGCCAGCAGCGTCCGGGGGCGGAACGGGGAGCTGTTTTTT	CASSVRGRNGELFF
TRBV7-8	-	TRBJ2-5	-	TGTGCCAGCAGCTTAGTCAGCCAAGAGACCCAGTACTTC	CASSLVSQETQYF
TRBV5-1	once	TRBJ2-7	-	TGCGCCAGCAGCTTGGGGACTGCACCCTACGAGCAGTACTTC	CASSLGTAPYEQYF
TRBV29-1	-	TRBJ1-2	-	TGCAGCGCCCCCGGGGGGCCGGGGGACTATGGCTACACCTTC	CSAPGGPGDYGYTF
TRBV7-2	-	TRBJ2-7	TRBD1	TGTGCCAGCAGCCGAGGGACAGAGGGCTTCTACGAGCAGTACTTC	CASSRGTEGFYEQYF
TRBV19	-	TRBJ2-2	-	TGTGCCAGTAGTTCTGGCCCGAACACCGGGGAGCTGTTTTTT	CASSSGPNTGELFF
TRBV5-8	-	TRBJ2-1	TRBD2	TGTGCCAGCAGCGTTACTAGCGGGAGGCTGGGAAATGAGCAGTTCTTC	CASSVTSGRLGNEQFF
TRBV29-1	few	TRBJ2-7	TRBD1	TGCAGCGTTTCGACAGGGCGAACCTACGAGCAGTACTTC	CSVSTGRTYEQYF
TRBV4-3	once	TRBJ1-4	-	TGCGCCAGCAGCCAAGGGCGGTCTAATGAAAAACTGTTTTTT	CASSQGRSNEKLFF
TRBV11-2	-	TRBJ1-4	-	TGTGCCAGCAGCTTAGTAGGGAGCGCTAATGAAAAACTGTTTTTT	CASSLVGSANEKLFF
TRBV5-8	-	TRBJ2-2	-	TGTGCCAGCAGGTTCAGGAAGAACACCGGGGAGCTGTTTTTT	CASRFRKNTGELFF
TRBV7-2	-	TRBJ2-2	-	TGTGCCAGCAGCCCGGACACGAACACCGGGGAGCTGTTTTTT	CASSPDTNTGELFF
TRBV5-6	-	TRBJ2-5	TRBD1	TGTGCCAGCAGCTTGGCCCGGGGCAGGGGGTCTGCTGAGACCCAGTACTTC	CASSLARGRGSAETQYF
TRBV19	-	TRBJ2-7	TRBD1	TGTGCCAGTAGTTCGGCCGGAGGACAGGTCCTCTACGAGCAGTACTTC	CASSSAGGQVLYEQYF
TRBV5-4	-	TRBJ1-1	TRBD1	TGTGCCAGCAGCAACAGGGGTTGGACTGAAGCTTTCTTT	CASSNRGWTEAFF
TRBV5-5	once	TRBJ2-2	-	TGTGCCAGCAGCTTGGAGCTGGTTACGGACACCGGGGAGCTGTTTTTT	CASSLELVTDTGELFF
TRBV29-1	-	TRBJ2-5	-	TGCAGCGTCGCACAGGGCCCGACCCAGTACTTC	CSVAQGPTQYF